The subject of this entry is one T cell receptor (beta chain). What this receptor recognizes is not known. No per-base quality is available; no much larger clone lies one base away. The data stem from a study of cytomegalovirus exposure and HLA in healthy donors (dated by TCRdb to the late 2010s). Regarding the complete study: According to a later analysis, one platform produced both the roughly 130 validation repertoires and the roughly 650 repertoires of the first cohort. The study aimed to test whether signatures of past pathogen exposure could be identified by cataloging public T cell receptors. Along with the roughly 670-subject first cohort, a separate validation cohort of about 110 different subjects was used. The study combined high-throughput TCR immunosequencing, statistical association of individual TCRs with disease status, and machine learning to predict cytomegalovirus infection status. General findings and caveats noted by the study authors: The classifier was reported to diagnose cytomegalovirus status with high specificity and sensitivity in both the original cohort and the validation cohort. Most TCR sequences were observed very rarely across donors, whereas some public TCRs were present in many individuals. The study gave a list of 150 to 200 TCR beta chains associated with cytomegalovirus. In a later analysis, TCRs clustered in the first cohort were found to also tend to co-occur in the roughly 130 validation repertoires, with 94% of cluster scores above 0. A few of the identified cytomegalovirus-associated TCR beta chains were confirmed in vitro to be specific for cytomegalovirus antigens. All 120 repertoires were used to score co-occurrence in the validation cohort in a later analysis, because that analysis had no HLA typing for the cohort. The authors suggested that the approach could potentially be generalized to other disease states and immunological phenotypes.

The library relied on the immunoSEQ multiplex PCR assay. The source study handled its data this way. A statistical classification framework was developed to diagnose cytomegalovirus status using the catalog of TCR beta chain sequences. TCRdb retrieved this table from immuneACCESS and kept in-frame rearrangements only. Not all clones are present; in checked studies, unresolved V genes account for under half, and no reason is known for the remainder. D and trimming come from the DNA, and the V and J calls and clone size come from that table. Across this sample there are about 260,000 clones, with 90% seen only once. The ten largest clones add up to under 4% of the sample. Relative to germline, V is 7 bases shorter and J is 2 bases shorter, with 16 bases between their ends. The CDR3, from cysteine to phenylalanine, totals 16 residues. Only CDR3 DNA is held: 48 bases, read in frame from base 1. Reading the germline V gene gives CDR1 SGHRS and CDR2 YFSETQ.

The donors belonged to the validation cohort of 90 to 150 subjects, which was separate from the approximately 700-subject first cohort. This clonotype was sampled from a woman aged 25 to 39 in good health and CMV-seronegative. Source material: PBMCs. The rearranged chain carries TRBV5-1 and TRBJ2-6; TRBD2 might be the D gene, on 6 matching bases. The CDR3 in this case is CASLPRGNTGANVLTF. The DNA sequence is as follows: TGCGCCAGCCTACCTCGCGGGAACACTGGGGCCAACGTCCTGACTTTC.